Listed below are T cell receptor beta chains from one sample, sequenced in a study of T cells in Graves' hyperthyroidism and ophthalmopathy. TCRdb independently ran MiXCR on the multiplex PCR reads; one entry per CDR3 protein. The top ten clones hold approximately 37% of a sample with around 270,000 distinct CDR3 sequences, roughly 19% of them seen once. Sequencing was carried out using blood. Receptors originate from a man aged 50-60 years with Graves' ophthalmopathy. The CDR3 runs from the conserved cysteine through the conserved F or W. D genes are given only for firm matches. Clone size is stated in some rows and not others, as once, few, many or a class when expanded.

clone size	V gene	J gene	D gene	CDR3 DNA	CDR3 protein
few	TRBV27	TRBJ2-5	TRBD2	TGTGCCAGCAGTCATTTTCTAGCGGATCAAGAGACCCAGTACTTC	CASSHFLADQETQYF
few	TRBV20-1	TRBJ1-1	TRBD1	TGCAGTGCTCGCAGACAGGGGGCTGGGACTGAAGCTTTCTTT	CSARRQGAGTEAFF
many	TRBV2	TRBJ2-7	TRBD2	TGTGCCAGCAAAAAAAGCGCTAGCGGATCCTACGAGCAGTACTTC	CASKKSASGSYEQYF
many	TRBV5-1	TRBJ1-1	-	TGCGCCAGCAGCTTGGCGGTTTGGGGCGCGAACACTGAAGCTTTCTTT	CASSLAVWGANTEAFF
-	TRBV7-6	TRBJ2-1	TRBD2	TGTGCCAGCAGCAAGACGTCACTAGCGGGAGGATACAATGAGCAGTTCTTC	CASSKTSLAGGYNEQFF
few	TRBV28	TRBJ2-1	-	TGTGCCAGCAGTCCACTAGCAGGGAGCCGCTACAATGAGCAGTTCTTC	CASSPLAGSRYNEQFF
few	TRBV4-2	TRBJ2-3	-	TGTGCCAGCAGCCAAGTTTGGCAGGGACAAACAGATACGCAGTATTTT	CASSQVWQGQTDTQYF
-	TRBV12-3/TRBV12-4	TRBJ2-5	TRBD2	TGTGCCAGCAGTCTGACTAGCGGTCTGAAGGAGACCCAGTACTTC	CASSLTSGLKETQYF
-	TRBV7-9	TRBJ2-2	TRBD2	TGTGCCAGCAGCCCCCGGGGGGTTCTCGACGGGGAGCTGTTTTTT	CASSPRGVLDGELFF
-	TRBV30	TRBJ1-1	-	TGTGCCTGGAATTTAGGAGGGGGGCGTAGCACTGAAGCTTTCTTT	CAWNLGGGRSTEAFF
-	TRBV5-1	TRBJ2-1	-	TGCGCCAGCAGCCGAGTCAATGGGCAGTTCTTC	CASSRVNGQFF
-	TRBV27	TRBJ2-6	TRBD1	TGTGCCAGCAGTTCACCGGGACAGGGTAATGGTGGGGCCAACGTCCTGACTTTC	CASSSPGQGNGGANVLTF
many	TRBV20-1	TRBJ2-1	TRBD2	TGCAGCGTATCTCCCTCCGGGACTAGATTTGATGAGCAGTTCTTC	CSVSPSGTRFDEQFF
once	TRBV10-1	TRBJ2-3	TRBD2	TGCGCCAGCAGTGGACTAGCGGATATAGGACGGGGAGATACGCAGTATTTT	CASSGLADIGRGDTQYF
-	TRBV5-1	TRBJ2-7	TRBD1	TGCGCCAGCAGTCTTTACGACAGGGGACAATACGAGCAGTACTTC	CASSLYDRGQYEQYF
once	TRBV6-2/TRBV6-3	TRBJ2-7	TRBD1	TGTGCCAGCAGTTACCCTGCTGGGACAGGGGGCGAGCAGTACTTC	CASSYPAGTGGEQYF
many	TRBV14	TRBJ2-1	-	TGTGCCAGCAGCCAAGATACTGGGAGTCGTTTCAATGAGCAGTTCTTC	CASSQDTGSRFNEQFF
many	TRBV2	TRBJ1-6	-	TGTGCCAGCAGTGATGCCATTTTTAATTCACCCCTCCACTTT	CASSDAIFNSPLHF
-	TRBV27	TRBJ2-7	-	TGTGCCAGCAGTTTATCCGGGACCAACACCTTAAGCTCCTACGAGCAGTACTTC	CASSLSGTNTLSSYEQYF
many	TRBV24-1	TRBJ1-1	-	TGTGCCACCAGTGATTATGACAGAAGTGAAGCTTTCTTT	CATSDYDRSEAFF
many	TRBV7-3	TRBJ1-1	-	TGTGCCAGCAGCTTAGAAGTGAACACTGAAGCTTTCTTT	CASSLEVNTEAFF
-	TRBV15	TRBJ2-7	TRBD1	TGTGCCACCAGCAGAGCCGCCGGGACAGAGTACGAGCAGTACTTC	CATSRAAGTEYEQYF
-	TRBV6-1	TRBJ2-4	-	TGTGCCAGCAGTAGAGACATAGCCAAAAACATTCAGTACTTC	CASSRDIAKNIQYF
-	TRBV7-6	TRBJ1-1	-	TGTGCCAGCAGCTTAGTCATAGGGAACACTGAAGCTTTCTTT	CASSLVIGNTEAFF
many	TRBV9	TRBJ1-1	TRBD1	TGTGCCAGCAGCGCAGAGGGACAGCTTGAAGCTTTCTTT	CASSAEGQLEAFF
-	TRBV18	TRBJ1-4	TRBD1	TGTGCCAGCTCGCCGGACAGGGGGAAACTGTTTTTT	CASSPDRGKLFF
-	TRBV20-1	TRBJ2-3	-	TGCAGTGCTAGAGAACCCCGGGGCACAGATACGCAGTATTTT	CSAREPRGTDTQYF
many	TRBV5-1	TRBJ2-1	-	TGCGCCAGCAGCTTGGGGGCTAGCGGAGGGGGGGATGAGCAGTTCTTC	CASSLGASGGGDEQFF
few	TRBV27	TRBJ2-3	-	TGTGCCAGCAGTTTATTTCCCCGCCGGGGACTTAGCACAGATACGCAGTATTTT	CASSLFPRRGLSTDTQYF
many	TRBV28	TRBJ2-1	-	TGTGCCAGCAGTCAGGGTATTCGCTACAATGAGCAGTTCTTC	CASSQGIRYNEQFF
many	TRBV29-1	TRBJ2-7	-	TGCAGCGTTGAAGGATCAGGGAGCTACGAGCAGTACTTC	CSVEGSGSYEQYF
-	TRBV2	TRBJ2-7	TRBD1	TGTGCCAGCAGGGTACAGGGGAGCTCCTACGAGCAGTACTTC	CASRVQGSSYEQYF
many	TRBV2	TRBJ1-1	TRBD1	TGTGCCAGCAGTGGGGAGCTCGGGGGACAGGAAGCTTTCTTT	CASSGELGGQEAFF